The sequence of this T cell receptor beta chain was determined in a study of identical twins. Broader study findings: Monozygotic twin pairs showed more out-of-frame TCR alpha sharing than models estimated.

One entry per CDR3 protein results from TCRdb running MiXCR on the 5' RACE reads. The sample contains approximately 1.8 million distinct CDR3 sequences, under 35% of which appear only once. The CDR3 loop spans 12 amino acids. Germline V gene lookup returns CDR1 SGHDN and CDR2 FVKESK. In regard to this clonotype: The antigen remains unidentified.

Sequenced sample: cord blood. The chain combines TRBV14 with TRBJ2-5; D call uncertain. Judging by the DNA end, TRBJ2-7 fits better; the J call may be wrong. This TCR was sampled from a newborn girl in good health. CDR3 in amino acids: CASSQGMYEQYF. The DNA of the CDR3 is TGTGCCAGCAGCCAAGGGATGTACGAGCAGTACTTC.